This TCR beta chain was documented in a study of T cell responses to AZD1222 COVID-19 vaccine. CDR3 size: 14 residues. Trimming stripped 5 bases from V and 0 bases from J, with 10 bases between. Germline CDR1 and CDR2: GTSNPN and SVGIG (reference sequence). The data were produced by immunoSEQ multiplex PCR, yet TCRdb's version contains in-frame clones alone and is incomplete. The sample shows around 130,000 clones, about 88% of them seen only once. A note on this clone: The antigen is undetermined.

Study outcomes and limitations: Mostly white British, mostly female donors; authors suggested clonal diversity may be underestimated. Only a handful of AZD1222 recipients were seropositive at baseline. With dominance at 160-218 and 743-854, vaccine-associated CD4 TCRs spanned spike.

The rearrangement uses TRBV30 and TRBJ2-2; D is unresolved. The receptor's source is an adult in good health. The sequences come from peripheral blood, collected on day 0 of MenACWY control vaccination. CDR3 coding DNA: TGTGCCTGGGGAATTTGGCCGAACACCGGGGAGCTGTTTTTT. Translation: CAWGIWPNTGELFF.